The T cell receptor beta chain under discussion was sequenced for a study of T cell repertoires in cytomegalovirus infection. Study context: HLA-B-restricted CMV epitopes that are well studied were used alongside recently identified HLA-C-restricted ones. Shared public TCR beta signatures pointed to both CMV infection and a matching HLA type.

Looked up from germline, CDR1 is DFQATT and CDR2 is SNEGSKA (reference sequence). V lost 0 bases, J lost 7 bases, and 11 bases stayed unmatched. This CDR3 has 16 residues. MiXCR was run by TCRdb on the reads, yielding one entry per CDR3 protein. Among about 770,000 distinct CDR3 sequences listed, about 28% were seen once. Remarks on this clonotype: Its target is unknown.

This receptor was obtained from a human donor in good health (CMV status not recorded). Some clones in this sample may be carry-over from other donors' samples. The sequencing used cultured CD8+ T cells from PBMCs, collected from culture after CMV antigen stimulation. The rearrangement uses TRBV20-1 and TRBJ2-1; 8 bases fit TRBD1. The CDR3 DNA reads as TGCAGTGCTAGAGAGGTTCTCAGGGGGCTAGGGAATGAGCAGTTCTTC. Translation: CSAREVLRGLGNEQFF.